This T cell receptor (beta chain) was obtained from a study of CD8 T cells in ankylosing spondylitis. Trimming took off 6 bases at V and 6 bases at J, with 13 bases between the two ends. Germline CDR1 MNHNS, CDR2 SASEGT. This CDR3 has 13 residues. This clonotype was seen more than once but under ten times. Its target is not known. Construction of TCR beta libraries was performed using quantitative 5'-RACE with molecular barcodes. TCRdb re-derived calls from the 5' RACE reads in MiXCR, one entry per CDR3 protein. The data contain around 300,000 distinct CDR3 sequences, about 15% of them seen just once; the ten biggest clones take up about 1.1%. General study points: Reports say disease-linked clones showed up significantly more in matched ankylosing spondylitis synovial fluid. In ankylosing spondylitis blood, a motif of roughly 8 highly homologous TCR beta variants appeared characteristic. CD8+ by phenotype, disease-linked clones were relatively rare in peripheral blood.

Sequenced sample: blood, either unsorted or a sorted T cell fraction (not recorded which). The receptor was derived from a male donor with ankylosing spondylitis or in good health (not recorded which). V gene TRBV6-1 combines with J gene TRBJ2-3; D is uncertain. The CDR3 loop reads CASRSSLGDTQYF. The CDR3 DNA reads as TGTGCCAGCAGGAGCTCTCTAGGGGATACGCAGTATTTT.